This T cell receptor (beta chain) was identified in a study of neoadjuvant anti-PD-1 for oral cavity cancer (dated by TCRdb to about 2021). Regarding the complete study: Three to four biweekly doses of nivolumab at 3 mg/kg were mostly administered to patients before curative-intent surgical resection. There were more than nine patients in the parent correlative cohort, and the response rate was around 30%. Responders were defined as patients with complete response, partial response or stable disease by RECIST 1.1; non-responders were defined as patients with progression. Patients without progression received a fourth nivolumab dose around day 43 and underwent definitive surgical resection on days 50-56.

What the work shows at the level of the full study, not this receptor alone: Higher pretreatment blood Treg/Th17 ratios correlated with both higher pretreatment blood TCRbeta clonality and lower post-treatment tumor TCRbeta clonality. Larger post-treatment sizes of preexisting intratumoral clones correlated with greater tumor shrinkage, suggesting expansion of preexisting clones contributed to response. Only a few patients per response group were included in the TCR analyses, and larger cohorts for validation were called for by the authors.

Survey sequencing of tumors used two replicates per sample, and the tumor libraries mostly started from about 5 ug of input genomic DNA. The immunoSEQ hsTCRbeta kit was used to prepare TCRbeta libraries according to the manufacturer's instructions. The finished libraries were brought together in one pool at roughly 3 nM, which was then read using an Illumina NovaSeq 6000 S4 flow cell. Turning to the authors' computational methods: Raw data preprocessing and quality control were performed with the immunoSEQ Analyzer. The analysis was limited to productive rearrangements, and each clonotype was defined by a unique CDR3 amino acid sequence. Repertoire clonality was estimated as the Gini-Simpson index, which was computed with the R package tcR. Student's t test was used to compare Gini indices, while Pearson correlation assessed associations with tumor size change. Entries here come from immuneACCESS through TCRdb and include only in-frame sequences with V and J called. Some clones fail to appear in such tables; in the studies checked, an unresolved V gene covers under half of the shortfall, and the cause of the remainder is unknown. That table is the source of V, J and clone size, and D and trimming were worked out from the DNA. Across this sample there are roughly 24,000 clones, with 25% to 30% seen only once. The ten largest account for around 17% of the sample.

Reading the germline V gene gives CDR1 SGHVS and CDR2 FNYEAQ. The CDR3 has 14 amino acids, counting the end cysteine and phenylalanine. The DNA shown is the 42-base CDR3, in frame from base 1. V is shortened by 5 bases, J by 3 bases, and the region joining them spans 14 bases. This clone was detected only a few times. Its antigen has not been determined. Per-base qualities were not stored, and no clone one base away is much larger. The sample's time point label, in plain terms: after neoadjuvant nivolumab, at surgical resection. Patients had been newly diagnosed with stage II-IVA oral cavity squamous cell carcinoma, and no prior systemic or radiation treatment had been given to the patients. The cohort was composed of patients with HPV-negative, locally advanced oral cavity squamous cell carcinoma. The samples were obtained from a longitudinal correlative study of a single-arm phase II trial testing neoadjuvant nivolumab in oral cavity squamous cell carcinoma. Subject-matched pre- and post-treatment PBMCs and tumors from three responders and three non-responders underwent genomic DNA-based TCRbeta sequencing. The Maxwell RSC DNA from Tissue kit was used to isolate genomic DNA from tumor tissue.

The material was tumor tissue, obtained after nivolumab (anti-PD-1) treatment. The clonotype originates from a person between 35 and 79 years old with oral cavity squamous cell carcinoma. Recombination connected TRBV7-6 to TRBJ2-7; the D gene assignment is ambiguous. CDR3 reads: CASSADGSVYEQYF. The sequence in DNA is TGTGCCAGCAGCGCTGACGGAAGCGTCTACGAGCAGTACTTC.